A selection of T cell receptor beta chains follows, all from one sample in a study of blood T cell repertoires in COVID-19. This table comes from immunoSEQ multiplex PCR, and its TCRdb copy is limited to in-frame clones, with some not included. Among 60,000 to 100,000 clones listed, 80% to 90% were seen once. Material: peripheral blood. Receptors originate from a man between 50 and 59 years old with active COVID-19. The CDR3 runs from the conserved cysteine through the conserved F or W. A D gene is named only where the DNA matches it firmly. Not every row has a clone size; where given, it reads once, few, many or a size class.

v_gene: TRBV28; d_gene: -; j_gene: TRBJ1-2; abundance: -; CDR3aa: CASSPSIDSHGYTF; CDR3nt: TGTGCCAGCAGTCCTTCTATAGACAGCCATGGCTACACCTTC
v_gene: TRBV18; d_gene: -; j_gene: TRBJ1-3; abundance: -; CDR3aa: CASSLRHNSGNTIYF; CDR3nt: TGTGCCAGCTCACTACGACACAACTCTGGAAACACCATATATTTT
v_gene: TRBV23-1; d_gene: -; j_gene: TRBJ1-1; abundance: -; CDR3aa: CASSHFGRETEAFF; CDR3nt: TGCGCCAGCAGTCACTTCGGAAGGGAGACTGAAGCTTTCTTT
v_gene: TRBV4-2; d_gene: TRBD2; j_gene: TRBJ2-1; abundance: -; CDR3aa: CASSLAGGDPYNEQFF; CDR3nt: TGTGCCAGCAGTTTAGCGGGAGGGGACCCCTACAATGAGCAGTTCTTC
v_gene: TRBV3-1/TRBV3-2; d_gene: TRBD1; j_gene: TRBJ1-2; abundance: -; CDR3aa: CASSRNRDRGRRGGYTF; CDR3nt: TGTGCCAGCAGCCGGAACCGGGACAGGGGGCGACGTGGGGGCTACACCTTC
v_gene: TRBV7-8; d_gene: -; j_gene: TRBJ2-2; abundance: -; CDR3aa: CASSPGPNTGELFF; CDR3nt: TGTGCCAGCAGCCCAGGCCCGAACACCGGGGAGCTGTTTTTT
v_gene: TRBV4-3; d_gene: -; j_gene: TRBJ1-3; abundance: -; CDR3aa: CASSQEILPSDTIYF; CDR3nt: TGCGCCAGCAGCCAAGAGATATTGCCTTCGGACACCATATATTTT
v_gene: TRBV12-5; d_gene: TRBD1; j_gene: TRBJ1-1; abundance: -; CDR3aa: CASGLVRQGPHEAFF; CDR3nt: TGTGCTAGTGGTTTGGTAAGACAGGGGCCCCATGAAGCTTTCTTT
v_gene: TRBV12-2; d_gene: -; j_gene: TRBJ2-6; abundance: -; CDR3aa: CASRRNRDSDSSGANVLTF; CDR3nt: TGTGCAAGTCGCCGGAACCGGGACAGTGATAGCTCTGGGGCCAACGTCCTGACTTTC
v_gene: TRBV12-2; d_gene: -; j_gene: TRBJ2-7; abundance: -; CDR3aa: CASRLARLAGDKQYF; CDR3nt: TGTGCAAGTCGCTTAGCGCGGCTAGCGGGAGACAAGCAGTACTTC
v_gene: TRBV13; d_gene: TRBD1; j_gene: TRBJ2-5; abundance: -; CDR3aa: CASSFAGGTQYF; CDR3nt: TGTGCCAGCAGCTTCGCAGGGGGGACCCAGTACTTC
v_gene: TRBV3-1/TRBV3-2; d_gene: -; j_gene: TRBJ1-3; abundance: -; CDR3aa: CASTSEPWTESSGNTIYF; CDR3nt: TGTGCCAGCACCTCCGAGCCCTGGACAGAGAGCTCTGGAAACACCATATATTTT
v_gene: TRBV10-2; d_gene: -; j_gene: TRBJ2-1; abundance: -; CDR3aa: CASLPGTSRSNEQFF; CDR3nt: TGCGCCAGCCTCCCCGGAACTAGCAGGTCTAATGAGCAGTTCTTC
v_gene: TRBV28; d_gene: -; j_gene: TRBJ1-2; abundance: -; CDR3aa: CASSLVRGAGGYTF; CDR3nt: TGTGCCAGCAGTTTGGTTCGGGGTGCAGGCGGCTACACCTTC
v_gene: TRBV11-1; d_gene: TRBD1; j_gene: TRBJ1-1; abundance: -; CDR3aa: CASSLQGQMNTEAFF; CDR3nt: TGTGCCAGCAGCTTACAGGGACAGATGAACACTGAAGCTTTCTTT
v_gene: TRBV2; d_gene: -; j_gene: TRBJ2-7; abundance: -; CDR3aa: CASSDQGGTYEQYF; CDR3nt: TGTGCCAGCAGTGATCAAGGAGGGACCTACGAGCAGTACTTC
v_gene: TRBV2; d_gene: TRBD2; j_gene: TRBJ2-5; abundance: -; CDR3aa: CASVRGLAETQYF; CDR3nt: TGTGCCAGCGTTAGGGGACTAGCAGAGACCCAGTACTTC
v_gene: TRBV30; d_gene: -; j_gene: TRBJ2-7; abundance: -; CDR3aa: CAWSATALSYEQYF; CDR3nt: TGTGCCTGGAGTGCGACAGCTCTCTCCTACGAGCAGTACTTC
v_gene: TRBV12-3/TRBV12-4; d_gene: -; j_gene: TRBJ2-3; abundance: -; CDR3aa: CAVGDPDTQYF; CDR3nt: TGTGCCGTCGGAGATCCAGATACGCAGTATTTT
v_gene: TRBV3-1/TRBV3-2; d_gene: -; j_gene: TRBJ2-7; abundance: once; CDR3aa: CASSHPIPNSPSREQYF; CDR3nt: TGTGCCAGCAGTCACCCGATCCCCAACTCCCCCTCTCGCGAGCAGTACTTC
v_gene: TRBV7-2; d_gene: -; j_gene: TRBJ2-7; abundance: -; CDR3aa: CASSTYAGKQYEQYF; CDR3nt: TGTGCCAGCAGCACCTATGCCGGGAAGCAATACGAGCAGTACTTC
v_gene: TRBV30; d_gene: TRBD1; j_gene: TRBJ1-5; abundance: -; CDR3aa: CAWSLTGSNQPQHF; CDR3nt: TGTGCCTGGAGTCTGACAGGGAGCAATCAGCCCCAGCATTTT
v_gene: TRBV5-5; d_gene: -; j_gene: TRBJ1-1; abundance: -; CDR3aa: CASSLGRANTEAFF; CDR3nt: TGTGCCAGCAGCCTTGGGAGGGCGAACACTGAAGCTTTCTTT
v_gene: TRBV11-2; d_gene: -; j_gene: TRBJ2-3; abundance: once; CDR3aa: CASSSYPGTQYF; CDR3nt: TGTGCCAGCAGCTCGTATCCGGGTACGCAGTATTTT
v_gene: TRBV7-2; d_gene: -; j_gene: TRBJ2-7; abundance: once; CDR3aa: CASSSRVDHGEQYF; CDR3nt: TGTGCCAGCAGCTCACGGGTCGATCATGGCGAGCAGTACTTC
v_gene: TRBV4-3; d_gene: TRBD1; j_gene: TRBJ2-7; abundance: -; CDR3aa: CASSQDDRGTYEQYF; CDR3nt: TGCGCCAGCAGCCAAGACGACAGGGGGACCTACGAGCAGTACTTC
v_gene: TRBV24-1; d_gene: TRBD1; j_gene: TRBJ2-2; abundance: -; CDR3aa: CATSDTWDRVIPGELFF; CDR3nt: TGTGCCACCAGTGACACATGGGACAGGGTCATCCCCGGGGAGCTGTTTTTT
v_gene: TRBV6-5; d_gene: TRBD1; j_gene: TRBJ1-1; abundance: -; CDR3aa: CASRRQGLGITEAFF; CDR3nt: TGTGCCAGCAGACGACAGGGACTGGGGATCACTGAAGCTTTCTTT
v_gene: TRBV3-1/TRBV3-2; d_gene: -; j_gene: TRBJ1-5; abundance: -; CDR3aa: CASSLQNQPQHF; CDR3nt: TGTGCCAGCAGCCTACAGAATCAGCCCCAGCATTTT
v_gene: TRBV13; d_gene: -; j_gene: TRBJ1-1; abundance: -; CDR3aa: CASSLTLTGGHTEAFF; CDR3nt: TGTGCCAGCAGCTTAACCTTGACAGGTGGGCACACTGAAGCTTTCTTT
v_gene: TRBV28; d_gene: TRBD1; j_gene: TRBJ2-2; abundance: -; CDR3aa: CASRPRDSYTGELFF; CDR3nt: TGTGCCAGCAGGCCGAGGGACAGTTACACCGGGGAGCTGTTTTTT
v_gene: TRBV3-1/TRBV3-2; d_gene: -; j_gene: TRBJ2-1; abundance: -; CDR3aa: CASKQGLYNEQFF; CDR3nt: TGTGCCAGCAAACAGGGTCTCTACAATGAGCAGTTCTTC
v_gene: TRBV14; d_gene: -; j_gene: TRBJ1-2; abundance: -; CDR3aa: CASSQVGAYYGYTF; CDR3nt: TGTGCCAGCAGCCAAGTTGGGGCCTACTATGGCTACACCTTC
v_gene: TRBV28; d_gene: -; j_gene: TRBJ2-7; abundance: -; CDR3aa: CATERGVEEQYF; CDR3nt: TGTGCCACTGAACGAGGAGTAGAGGAGCAGTACTTC
v_gene: TRBV3-1/TRBV3-2; d_gene: -; j_gene: TRBJ2-7; abundance: -; CDR3aa: CASSQFNEQYF; CDR3nt: TGTGCCAGCAGCCAATTCAACGAGCAGTACTTC
v_gene: TRBV5-1; d_gene: -; j_gene: TRBJ2-1; abundance: once; CDR3aa: CASSSGGTSYNEQFF; CDR3nt: TGCGCCAGCAGCTCGGGGGGCACTTCCTACAATGAGCAGTTCTTC
v_gene: TRBV12-5; d_gene: TRBD1; j_gene: TRBJ2-7; abundance: -; CDR3aa: CASGPGQISYEQYF; CDR3nt: TGTGCTAGTGGCCCGGGACAGATCTCCTACGAGCAGTACTTC
v_gene: TRBV27; d_gene: TRBD1; j_gene: TRBJ2-7; abundance: -; CDR3aa: CASSTRLHRGPWEQYF; CDR3nt: TGTGCCAGCAGTACCCGCCTACACAGGGGGCCTTGGGAGCAGTACTTC
v_gene: TRBV10-2; d_gene: -; j_gene: TRBJ1-6; abundance: -; CDR3aa: CASSPTDNSPLHF; CDR3nt: TGCGCCAGCAGTCCGACAGATAATTCACCCCTCCACTTT
v_gene: TRBV2; d_gene: -; j_gene: TRBJ2-2; abundance: -; CDR3aa: CASSRNTGELFF; CDR3nt: TGTGCCAGCAGCCGGAACACCGGGGAGCTGTTTTTT